This T cell receptor beta chain originates from a study of blood T cell repertoires in COVID-19. This clone was seen a single time. Researchers sorted participants into cohorts using their self-reported clinical history. The V gene lost 1 base and the J gene lost 4 bases, with 13 bases spanning the gap. The CDR3 has 14 amino acids. Germline CDR1 SQVTM, CDR2 ANQGSEA. The repertoire was sequenced with immunoSEQ multiplex PCR; TCRdb's copy has only in-frame clones and lacks some. Of a few hundred thousand clones listed, approximately 90% are singletons. The chain is built from TRBV29-1 and TRBJ1-2; no reliable D call. The sequenced material came from PBMCs or T cells enriched from blood (not recorded which). This clonotype originated in a woman aged 60 to 75 who had recovered from COVID-19. The CDR3 spells CSVEGGEEFYGYTF. Here the CDR3 DNA reads TGCAGCGTTGAAGGTGGGGAGGAGTTCTATGGCTACACCTTC.